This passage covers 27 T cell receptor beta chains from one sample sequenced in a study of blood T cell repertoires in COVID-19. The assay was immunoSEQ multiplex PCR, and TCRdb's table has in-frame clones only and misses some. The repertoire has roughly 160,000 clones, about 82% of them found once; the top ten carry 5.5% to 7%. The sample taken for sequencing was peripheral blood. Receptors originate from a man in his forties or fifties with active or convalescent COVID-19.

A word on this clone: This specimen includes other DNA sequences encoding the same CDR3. CDR3 sequence (DNA): TGCGCCAGCAGCTTGGGACAGGGGACCGGGGAGCTGTTTTTT. As protein: CASSLGQGTGELFF. The rearrangement joins TRBV5-1 to TRBJ2-2; TRBD1 agrees at 8 bases. The ends lost 0 bases at V and 5 bases at J; junction bases unmatched: 0. CDR3 size: 14 residues. Germline CDR1 SGHRS, CDR2 YFSETQ.

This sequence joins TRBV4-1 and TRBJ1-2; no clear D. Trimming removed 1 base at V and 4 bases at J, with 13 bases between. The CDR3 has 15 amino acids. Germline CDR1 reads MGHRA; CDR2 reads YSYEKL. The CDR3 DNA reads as TGCGCCAGCAGCCAAGTGTCCCACGGAGTCTATGGCTACACCTTC. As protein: CASSQVSHGVYGYTF.

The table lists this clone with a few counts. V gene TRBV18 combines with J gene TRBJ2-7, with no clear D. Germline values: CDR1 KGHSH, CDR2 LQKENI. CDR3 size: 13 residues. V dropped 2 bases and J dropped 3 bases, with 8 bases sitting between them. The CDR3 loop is CASSPGQNYEQYF. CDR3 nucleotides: TGTGCCAGCTCACCAGGGCAGAACTACGAGCAGTACTTC.

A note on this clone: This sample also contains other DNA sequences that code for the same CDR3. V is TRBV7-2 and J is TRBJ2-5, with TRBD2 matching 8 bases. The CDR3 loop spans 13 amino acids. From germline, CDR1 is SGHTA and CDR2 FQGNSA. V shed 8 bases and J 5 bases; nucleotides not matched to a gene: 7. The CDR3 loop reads CASSNRGGETQYF. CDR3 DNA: TGTGCCAGCTCAAATCGGGGGGGGGAGACCCAGTACTTC.

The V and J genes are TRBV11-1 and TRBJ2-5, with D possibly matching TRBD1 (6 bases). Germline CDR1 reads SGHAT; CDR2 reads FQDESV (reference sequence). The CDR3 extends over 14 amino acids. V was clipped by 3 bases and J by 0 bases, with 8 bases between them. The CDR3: CASSFGTYQETQYF. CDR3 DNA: TGTGCCAGCAGCTTCGGGACATACCAAGAGACCCAGTACTTC.

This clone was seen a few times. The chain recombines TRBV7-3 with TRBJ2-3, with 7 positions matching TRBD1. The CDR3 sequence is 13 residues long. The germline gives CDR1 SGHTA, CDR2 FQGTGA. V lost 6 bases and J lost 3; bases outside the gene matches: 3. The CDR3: CASSSGGTDTQYF. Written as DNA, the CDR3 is TGTGCCAGCAGTTCAGGGGGAACAGATACGCAGTATTTT.

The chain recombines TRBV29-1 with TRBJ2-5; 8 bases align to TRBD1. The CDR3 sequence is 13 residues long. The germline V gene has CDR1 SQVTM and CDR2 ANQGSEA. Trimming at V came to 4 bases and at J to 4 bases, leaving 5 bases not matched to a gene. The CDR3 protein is CSVGETGAETQYF. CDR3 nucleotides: TGCAGCGTTGGAGAGACAGGGGCAGAGACCCAGTACTTC.

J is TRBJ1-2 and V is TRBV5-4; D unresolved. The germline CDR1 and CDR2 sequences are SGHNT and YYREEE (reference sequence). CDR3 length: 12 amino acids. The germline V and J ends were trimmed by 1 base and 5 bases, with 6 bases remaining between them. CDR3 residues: CASSLIEYGYTF. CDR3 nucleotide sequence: TGTGCCAGCAGCTTGATAGAATATGGCTACACCTTC.

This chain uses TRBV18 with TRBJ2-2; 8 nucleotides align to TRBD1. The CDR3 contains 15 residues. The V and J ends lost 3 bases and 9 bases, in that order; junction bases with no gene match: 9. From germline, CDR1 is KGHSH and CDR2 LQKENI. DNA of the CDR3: TGTGCCAGCTCACCTTCGGACAGGGTATTCAGGGAGCTGTTTTTT. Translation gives CASSPSDRVFRELFF.

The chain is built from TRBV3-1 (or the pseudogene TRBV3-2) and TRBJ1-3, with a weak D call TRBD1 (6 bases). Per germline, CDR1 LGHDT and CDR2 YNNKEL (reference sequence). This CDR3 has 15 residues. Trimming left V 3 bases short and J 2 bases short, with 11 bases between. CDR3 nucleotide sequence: TGTGCCAGCAGCCATTCTACAGGGCCTGGAAACACCATATATTTT. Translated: CASSHSTGPGNTIYF.

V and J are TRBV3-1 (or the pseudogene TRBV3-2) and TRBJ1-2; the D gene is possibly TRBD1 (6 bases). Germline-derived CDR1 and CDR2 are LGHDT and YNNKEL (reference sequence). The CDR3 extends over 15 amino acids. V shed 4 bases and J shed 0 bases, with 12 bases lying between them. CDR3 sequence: CASSLSGGTNYGYTF. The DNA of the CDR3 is TGTGCCAGCAGCCTAAGTGGGGGCACTAACTATGGCTACACCTTC.

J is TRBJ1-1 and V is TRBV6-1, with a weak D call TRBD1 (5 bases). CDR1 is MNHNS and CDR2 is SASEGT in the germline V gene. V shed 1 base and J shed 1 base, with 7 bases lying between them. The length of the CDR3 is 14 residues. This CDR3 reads CASSEVGPNTEAFF. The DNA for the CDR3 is TGTGCCAGCAGTGAAGTGGGGCCGAACACTGAAGCTTTCTTT.

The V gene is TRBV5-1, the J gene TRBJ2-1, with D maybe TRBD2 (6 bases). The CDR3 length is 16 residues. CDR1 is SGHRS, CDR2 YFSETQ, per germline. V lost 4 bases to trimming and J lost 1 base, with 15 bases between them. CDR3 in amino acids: CASSPQGGLSYNEQFF. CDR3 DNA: TGCGCCAGCAGCCCTCAGGGAGGTCTGTCCTACAATGAGCAGTTCTTC.

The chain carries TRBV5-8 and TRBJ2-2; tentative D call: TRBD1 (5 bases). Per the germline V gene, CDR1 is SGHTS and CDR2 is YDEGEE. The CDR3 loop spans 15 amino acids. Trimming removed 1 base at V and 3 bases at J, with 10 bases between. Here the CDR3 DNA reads TGTGCCAGCAGCTTGATTCAGGGTGACACCGGGGAGCTGTTTTTT. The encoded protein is CASSLIQGDTGELFF.

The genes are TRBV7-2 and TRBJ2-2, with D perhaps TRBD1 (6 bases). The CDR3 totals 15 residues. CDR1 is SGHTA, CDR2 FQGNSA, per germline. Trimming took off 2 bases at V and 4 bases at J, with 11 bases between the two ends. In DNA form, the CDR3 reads TGTGCCAGCAGCTTACAAGGGACACCCACCGGGGAGCTGTTTTTT. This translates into CASSLQGTPTGELFF.

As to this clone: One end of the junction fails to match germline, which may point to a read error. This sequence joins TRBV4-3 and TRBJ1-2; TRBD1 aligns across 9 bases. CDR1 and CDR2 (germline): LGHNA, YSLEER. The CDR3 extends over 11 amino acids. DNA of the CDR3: TGCGCCAGCAGCCATCCCGGACAGGGGATTTTT. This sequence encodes CASSHPGQGIF.

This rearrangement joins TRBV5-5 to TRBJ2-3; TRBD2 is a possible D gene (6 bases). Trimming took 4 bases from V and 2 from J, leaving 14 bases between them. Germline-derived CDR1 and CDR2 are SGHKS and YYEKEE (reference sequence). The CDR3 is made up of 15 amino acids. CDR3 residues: CASSHMAGITDTQYF. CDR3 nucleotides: TGTGCCAGCAGCCACATGGCGGGGATCACAGATACGCAGTATTTT. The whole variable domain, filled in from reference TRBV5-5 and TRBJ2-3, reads DAGVTQSPTHLIKTRGQQVTLRCSPISGHKSVSWYQQVLGQGPQFIFQYYEKEERGRGNFPDRFSARQFPNYSSELNVNALLLGDSALYLCASSHMAGITDTQYFGPGTRLTVL.

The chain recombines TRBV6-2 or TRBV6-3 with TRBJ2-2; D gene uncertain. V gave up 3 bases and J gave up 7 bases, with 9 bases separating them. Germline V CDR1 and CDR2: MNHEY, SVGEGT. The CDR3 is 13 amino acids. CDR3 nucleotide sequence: TGTGCCAGCAGTTATGCAGGCAACGGGGAGCTGTTTTTT. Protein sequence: CASSYAGNGELFF.

The CDR3 spells CASSPQGGDTQYF. The CDR3 nucleotides are TGTGCCAGTAGTCCTCAGGGAGGGGATACGCAGTATTTT. The V gene is TRBV19, the J gene TRBJ2-3; 7 positions agree with TRBD2. This CDR3 spans 13 amino acids. The junction had 5 bases not matched to a gene; V was cut back by 5 bases and J by 6 bases. Germline V CDR1 and CDR2: LNHDA, SQIVND (reference sequence).

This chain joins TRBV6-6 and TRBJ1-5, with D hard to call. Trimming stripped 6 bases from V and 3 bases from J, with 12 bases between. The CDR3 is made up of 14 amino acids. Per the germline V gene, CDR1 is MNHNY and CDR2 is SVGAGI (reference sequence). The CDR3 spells CASRGFQVNQPQHF. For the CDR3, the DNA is TGTGCCAGCAGGGGCTTCCAGGTCAATCAGCCCCAGCATTTT.

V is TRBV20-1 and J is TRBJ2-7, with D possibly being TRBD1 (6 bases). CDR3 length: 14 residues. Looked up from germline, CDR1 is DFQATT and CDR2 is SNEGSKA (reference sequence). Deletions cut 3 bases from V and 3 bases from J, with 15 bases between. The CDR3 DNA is TGCAGTGCTAGTTCTGGACAGAAGGTCTACGAGCAGTACTTC. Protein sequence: CSASSGQKVYEQYF.

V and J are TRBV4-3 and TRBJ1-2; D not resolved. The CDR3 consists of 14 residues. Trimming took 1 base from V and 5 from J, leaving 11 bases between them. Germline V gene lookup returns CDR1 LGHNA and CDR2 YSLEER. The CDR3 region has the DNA TGCGCCAGCAGCCAAGGGGCAACGGGGTATGGCTACACCTTC. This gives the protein CASSQGATGYGYTF.

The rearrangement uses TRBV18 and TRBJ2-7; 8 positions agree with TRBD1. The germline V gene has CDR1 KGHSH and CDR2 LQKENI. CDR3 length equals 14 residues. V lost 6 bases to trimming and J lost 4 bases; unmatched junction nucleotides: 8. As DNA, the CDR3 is TGTGCCAGCTCGTCTCGGACAGGGAATTACGAGCAGTACTTC. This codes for CASSSRTGNYEQYF.

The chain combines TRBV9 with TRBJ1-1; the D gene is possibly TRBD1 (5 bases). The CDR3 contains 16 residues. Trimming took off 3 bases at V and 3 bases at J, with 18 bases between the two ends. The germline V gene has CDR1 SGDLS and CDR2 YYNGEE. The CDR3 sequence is CASSGGDGGEDTEAFF. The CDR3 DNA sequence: TGTGCCAGCAGCGGAGGGGATGGCGGGGAAGACACTGAAGCTTTCTTT.

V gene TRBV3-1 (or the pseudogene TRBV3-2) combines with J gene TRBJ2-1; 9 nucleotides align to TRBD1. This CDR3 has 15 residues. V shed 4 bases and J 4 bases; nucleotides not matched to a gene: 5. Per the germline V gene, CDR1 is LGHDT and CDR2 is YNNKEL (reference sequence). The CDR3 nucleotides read TGTGCCAGCAGCCTCAGACAGGGGGGGTACAATGAGCAGTTCTTC. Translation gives CASSLRQGGYNEQFF.

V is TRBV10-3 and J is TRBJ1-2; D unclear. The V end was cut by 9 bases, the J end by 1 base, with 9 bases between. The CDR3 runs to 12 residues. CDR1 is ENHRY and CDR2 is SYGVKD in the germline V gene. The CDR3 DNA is TGTGCCATTTACAATCTTAACTATGGCTACACCTTC. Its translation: CAIYNLNYGYTF.

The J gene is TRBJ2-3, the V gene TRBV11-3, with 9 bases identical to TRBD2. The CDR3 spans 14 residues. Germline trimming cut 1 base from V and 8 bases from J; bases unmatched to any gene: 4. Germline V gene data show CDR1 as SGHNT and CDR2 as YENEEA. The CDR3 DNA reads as TGTGCCAGCAGCTTAGGGGTAGCGGGAGTTACGCAGTATTTT. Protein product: CASSLGVAGVTQYF.